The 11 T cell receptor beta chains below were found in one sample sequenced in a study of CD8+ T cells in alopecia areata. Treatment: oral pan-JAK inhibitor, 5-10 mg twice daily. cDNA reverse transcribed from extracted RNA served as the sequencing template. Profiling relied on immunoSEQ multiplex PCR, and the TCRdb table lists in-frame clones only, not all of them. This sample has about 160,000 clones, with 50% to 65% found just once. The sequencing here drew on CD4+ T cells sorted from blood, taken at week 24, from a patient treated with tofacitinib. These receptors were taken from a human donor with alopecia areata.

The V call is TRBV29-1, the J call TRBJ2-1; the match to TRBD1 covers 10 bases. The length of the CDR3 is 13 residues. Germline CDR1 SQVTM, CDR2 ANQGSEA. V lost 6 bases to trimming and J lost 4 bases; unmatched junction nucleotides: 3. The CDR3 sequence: CSVGTGEYNEQFF. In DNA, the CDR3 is TGCAGCGTCGGGACAGGGGAATACAATGAGCAGTTCTTC.

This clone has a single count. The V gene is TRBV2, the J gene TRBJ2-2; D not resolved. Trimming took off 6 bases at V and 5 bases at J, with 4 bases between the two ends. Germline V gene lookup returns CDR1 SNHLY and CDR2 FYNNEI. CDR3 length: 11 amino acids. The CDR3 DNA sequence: TGTGCCAGCAGCACAACCGGGGAGCTGTTTTTT. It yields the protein CASSTTGELFF.

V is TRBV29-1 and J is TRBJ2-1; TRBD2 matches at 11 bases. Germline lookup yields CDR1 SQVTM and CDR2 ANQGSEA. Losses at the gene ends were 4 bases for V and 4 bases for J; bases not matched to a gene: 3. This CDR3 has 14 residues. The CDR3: CSVGSSGGYNEQFF. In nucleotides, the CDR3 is TGCAGCGTTGGGTCTAGCGGGGGGTACAATGAGCAGTTCTTC.

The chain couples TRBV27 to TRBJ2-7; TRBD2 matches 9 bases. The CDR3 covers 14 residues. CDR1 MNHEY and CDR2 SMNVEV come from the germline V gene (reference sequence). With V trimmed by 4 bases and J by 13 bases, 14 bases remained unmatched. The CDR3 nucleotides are TGTGCCAGCAGTTCCTCTTTGGGACTAGCCTCCGTTTACTTC. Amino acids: CASSSSLGLASVYF.

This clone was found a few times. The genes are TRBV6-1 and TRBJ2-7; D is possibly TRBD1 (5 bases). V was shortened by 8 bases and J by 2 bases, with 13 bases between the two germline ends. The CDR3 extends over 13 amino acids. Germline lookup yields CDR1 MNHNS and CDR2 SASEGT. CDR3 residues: CASERAGTYEQYF. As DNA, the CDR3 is TGTGCCAGCGAAAGGGCAGGGACCTACGAGCAGTACTTC.

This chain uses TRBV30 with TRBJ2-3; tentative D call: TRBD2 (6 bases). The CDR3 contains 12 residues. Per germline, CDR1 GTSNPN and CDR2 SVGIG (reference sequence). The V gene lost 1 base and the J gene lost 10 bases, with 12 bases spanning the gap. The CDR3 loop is CAWSAGLMAQYF. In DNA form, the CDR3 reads TGTGCCTGGAGTGCGGGACTTATGGCGCAGTATTTT.

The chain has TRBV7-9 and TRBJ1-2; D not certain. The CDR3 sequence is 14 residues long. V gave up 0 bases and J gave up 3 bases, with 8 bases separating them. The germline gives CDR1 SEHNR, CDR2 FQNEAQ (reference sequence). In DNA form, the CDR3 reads TGTGCCAGCAGCTTAGCGGGCGGGGACTATGGCTACACCTTC. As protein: CASSLAGGDYGYTF.

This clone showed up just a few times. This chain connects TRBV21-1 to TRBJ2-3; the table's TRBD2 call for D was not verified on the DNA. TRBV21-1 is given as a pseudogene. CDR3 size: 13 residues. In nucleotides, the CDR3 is TGTGCCAGCAGCCGCGGGACTACAGATACGCAGTATTTT. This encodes CASSRGTTDTQYF.

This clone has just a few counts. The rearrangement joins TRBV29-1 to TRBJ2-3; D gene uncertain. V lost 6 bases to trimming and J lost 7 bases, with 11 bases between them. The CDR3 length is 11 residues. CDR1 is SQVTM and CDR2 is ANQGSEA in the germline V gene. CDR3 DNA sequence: TGCAGCGTCTTCAACCTAAATACGCAGTATTTT. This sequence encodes CSVFNLNTQYF.

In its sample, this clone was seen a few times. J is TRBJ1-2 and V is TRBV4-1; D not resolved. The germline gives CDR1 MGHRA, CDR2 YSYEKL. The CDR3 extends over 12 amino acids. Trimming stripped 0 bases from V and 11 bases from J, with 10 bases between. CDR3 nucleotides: TGCGCCAGCAGCCAAGAGGTGGGCCGTTACACCTTC. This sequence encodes CASSQEVGRYTF.

The chain's CDR3 is CASSQVYTRDREHSNQPQHF. The CDR3 bases are TGCGCCAGCAGCCAAGTTTATACCCGAGATCGTGAGCATAGCAATCAGCCCCAGCATTTT. This chain connects TRBV4-1 to TRBJ1-5, with D unclear. The ends were cut back, 1 base at V and 0 bases at J, with 22 bases in the middle. Looked up from germline, CDR1 is MGHRA and CDR2 is YSYEKL. There are 20 residues in the CDR3.